What follows are 10 T cell receptor beta chains derived from one specimen sequenced in a study of CD8 T cells in ankylosing spondylitis. TCRdb recomputed calls from the 5' RACE reads with MiXCR, one row per CDR3 protein. Here the sample spans roughly 230,000 distinct CDR3 sequences, over 15% being singletons. The sequencing sample was made of blood, either unsorted or a sorted T cell fraction (not recorded which). The source is a male donor with ankylosing spondylitis or in good health (not recorded which).

This clonotype was counted only a few times. The chain has TRBV7-3 and TRBJ2-2; the D gene is possibly TRBD2 (6 bases). CDR3 length equals 14 residues. V lost 3 bases, J lost 2 bases, and 7 bases lay in between. Germline V gene lookup returns CDR1 SGHTA and CDR2 FQGTGA. The CDR3 protein is CASSFGLNTGELFF. DNA for the CDR3: TGTGCCAGCAGCTTCGGACTAAACACCGGGGAGCTGTTTTTT. Based on the CDR3 plus reference TRBV7-3 and TRBJ2-2, the full variable domain is GAGVSQTPSNKVTEKGKYVELRCDPISGHTALYWYRQSLGQGPEFLIYFQGTGAADDSGLPNDRFFAVRPEGSVSTLKIQRTERGDSAVYLCASSFGLNTGELFFGEGSRLTVL.

The chain has TRBV7-6 and TRBJ2-7; TRBD2 matches 14 bases. This CDR3 has 15 amino acids. CDR1 and CDR2 (germline): SGHVS, FNYEAQ. Losses at the gene ends were 5 bases for V and 7 bases for J; bases not matched to a gene: 7. Here the CDR3 DNA reads TGTGCCAGCAGCGCGGGACTAGCGGGAGAAGAAGAGCAGTACTTC. Its protein product is CASSAGLAGEEEQYF.

This clonotype was seen ten or more times. The V gene is TRBV10-2, the J gene TRBJ2-2; no firm D call. This CDR3 is 13 amino acids long. V gave up 4 bases and J gave up 2 bases, with 5 bases separating them. Germline V lookup: CDR1 WSHSY, CDR2 SAAADI. CDR3 DNA: TGCGCCAGCAGTGGGCTAAACACCGGGGAGCTGTTTTTT. Amino acid sequence: CASSGLNTGELFF.

This clonotype was found a few times. V and J are TRBV4-2 and TRBJ2-7; 8 nucleotides line up with TRBD1. The J segment lost 2 bases and the V segment lost 0 bases, leaving 3 bases of the junction unmatched. The CDR3 extends over 15 amino acids. Germline V gene lookup returns CDR1 LGHNA and CDR2 YNFKEQ. The CDR3 sequence is CASSQDETGAYEQYF. CDR3 nucleotides: TGTGCCAGCAGCCAAGATGAGACAGGGGCCTACGAGCAGTACTTC.

This clonotype was observed a handful of times. The V call is TRBV11-2, the J call TRBJ1-5; TRBD1 matches 8 bases. The CDR3 runs to 18 residues. The germline V gene encodes CDR1 SGHAT and CDR2 FQNNGV. The V and J ends lost 5 bases and 6 bases, in that order; junction bases with no gene match: 18. The CDR3 DNA follows: TGTGCCAGCAGCCTGAGTGGAATATCAGGGGGCCCCCCTCAGCCCCAGCATTTT. It encodes CASSLSGISGGPPQPQHF.

This clonotype came up a few times. The chain joins TRBV29-1 to TRBJ2-7; D possibly corresponds to TRBD1 (6 bases). The CDR3 runs to 13 residues. The V end lost 6 bases, the J end lost 2 bases, and 14 bases lay between the germline ends. Germline CDR1 and CDR2: SQVTM and ANQGSEA. The CDR3 coding sequence is TGCAGCGTCCAGGGGAGAGGCGCCTACGAGCAGTACTTC. The encoded protein is CSVQGRGAYEQYF.

The CDR3 is CASSPATSGRTEQFF. In nucleotides, the CDR3 is TGTGCCAGCAGCCCGGCGACTAGCGGGAGAACTGAGCAGTTCTTC. V usage is TRBV14 and J usage is TRBJ2-1; 12 nucleotides match TRBD2. The V and J ends lost 4 bases and 9 bases, in that order; junction bases with no gene match: 7. The CDR3 is 15 residues long. CDR1 SGHDN and CDR2 FVKESK come from the germline V gene.

V is TRBV29-1 and J is TRBJ2-7; a possible D gene is TRBD2 (6 bases). Trimming removed 7 bases from V and 6 bases from J, with 16 bases in between. This CDR3 is 12 amino acids long. The germline V gene has CDR1 SQVTM and CDR2 ANQGSEA. The CDR3 DNA is TGCAGCGCCCAGGAGGGAGGTAGCGAGCAGTACTTC. This encodes CSAQEGGSEQYF.

The chain employs TRBV12-5 and TRBJ1-4, with D perhaps TRBD1 (6 bases). Germline CDR1 reads LGHNT; CDR2 reads FRNRAP. V was pared by 2 bases and J by 8 bases, with 18 bases between. The CDR3 extends over 16 amino acids. CDR3 sequence reads: CASGLSTGLAGEKLFF. CDR3 nucleotides: TGTGCTAGTGGTTTGTCAACAGGGCTGGCGGGGGAAAAACTGTTTTTT. The full variable domain, its missing parts supplied by reference TRBV12-5 and TRBJ1-4, is DARVTQTPRHKVTEMGQEVTMRCQPILGHNTVFWYRQTMMQGLELLAYFRNRAPLDDSGMPKDRFSAEMPDATLATLKIQPSEPRDSAVYFCASGLSTGLAGEKLFFGSGTQLSVL.

This clonotype was counted between two and nine times. V is TRBV12-3 or TRBV12-4 and J is TRBJ2-1, with 7 bases matching TRBD2. V shed 4 bases and J 10 bases; nucleotides not matched to a gene: 10. The CDR3 is 14 residues long. The CDR3: CASSSTSSVGEQFF. The CDR3 DNA follows: TGTGCCAGCAGTTCGACTAGCTCGGTTGGGGAGCAGTTCTTC.